This T cell receptor (beta chain) was identified during a study of control samples from healthy donors and cancer patients. The table came from immunoSEQ multiplex PCR; TCRdb's copy has only in-frame clones and leaves some out. The sample has hundreds of thousands of clones, about 93% seen once. This CDR3 comprises 15 residues. After removal of 8 bases from V and 5 bases from J, the junction contained 7 bases not matched to a gene. Germline V CDR1 and CDR2: SNHLY, FYNNEI. Sequencing was carried out using PBMCs. This clonotype was obtained from a middle-aged man with head and neck cancer. This sequence joins TRBV2 and TRBJ2-2, with TRBD2 identical over 11 bases. The CDR3 sequence: CASVGASGRTGELFF. CDR3 DNA sequence: TGTGCCAGCGTAGGGGCTAGCGGGAGGACCGGGGAGCTGTTTTTT.